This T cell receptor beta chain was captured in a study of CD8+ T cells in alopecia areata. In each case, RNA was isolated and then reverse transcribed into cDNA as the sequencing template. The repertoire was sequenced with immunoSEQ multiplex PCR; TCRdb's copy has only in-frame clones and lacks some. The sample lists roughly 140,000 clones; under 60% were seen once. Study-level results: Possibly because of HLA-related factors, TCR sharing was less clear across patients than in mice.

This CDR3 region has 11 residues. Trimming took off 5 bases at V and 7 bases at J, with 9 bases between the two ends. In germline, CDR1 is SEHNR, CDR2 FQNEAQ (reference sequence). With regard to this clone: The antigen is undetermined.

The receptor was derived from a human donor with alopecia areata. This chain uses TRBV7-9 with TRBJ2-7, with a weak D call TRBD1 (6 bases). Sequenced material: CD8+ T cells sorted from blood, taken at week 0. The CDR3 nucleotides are TGTGCCAGCAGCCTTGACAGGGAGCAGTACTTC. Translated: CASSLDREQYF.